Listed here is a single T cell receptor (beta chain). This entry comes from a study of blood T cell repertoires in COVID-19. Whole-study context: Acute and convalescent COVID-19 specimens originated in the United States, Italy and Spain. The analysed material was cDNA or gDNA that came from T cells, B-cell-depleted T cells, or PBMCs.

Original processing notes: Reference gene primer amplification gave estimated nucleated cell counts. Only in-frame clones appear in the TCRdb table, and some are missing; sequencing was by immunoSEQ multiplex PCR. V and J calls and clone size follow that table, whereas D and trimming were derived from the DNA. The sample lists 80,000 to 95,000 clones, roughly 76% occurring once. Germline V gives CDR1 LNHNV, CDR2 YYDKDF (reference sequence). J lost 6 bases, V lost 0 bases, and 9 bases had no gene match. This CDR3 has 16 amino acids. This TCR derives from a woman older than 75 with active or convalescent COVID-19. The chain is built from TRBV15 and TRBJ2-7; 9 bases map to TRBD2. The source material was peripheral blood. The CDR3 sequence is CATSRDRLAGASEQYF. CDR3 bases: TGTGCCACCAGCAGAGATAGGTTAGCGGGAGCTTCCGAGCAGTACTTC.